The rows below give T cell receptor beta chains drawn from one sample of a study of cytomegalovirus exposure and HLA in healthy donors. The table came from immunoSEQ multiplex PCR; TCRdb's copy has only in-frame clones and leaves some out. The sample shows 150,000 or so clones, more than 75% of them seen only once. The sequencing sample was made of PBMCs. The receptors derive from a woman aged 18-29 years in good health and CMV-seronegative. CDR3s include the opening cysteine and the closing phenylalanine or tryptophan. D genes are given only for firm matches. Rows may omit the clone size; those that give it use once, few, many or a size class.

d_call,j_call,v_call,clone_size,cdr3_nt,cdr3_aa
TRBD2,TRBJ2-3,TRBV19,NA,TGTGCCAGTAGTAGGGGGACTAGCGGGGGTTCGTCAGATACGCAGTATTTT,CASSRGTSGGSSDTQYF
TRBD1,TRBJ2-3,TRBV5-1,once,TGCGCCAGCAGCCCTGGACAGGGGACAGATACGCAGTATTTT,CASSPGQGTDTQYF
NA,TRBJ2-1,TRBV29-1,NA,TGCAGCGTTGATAATCGCCCGGGTCTAAATGAGCAGTTCTTC,CSVDNRPGLNEQFF
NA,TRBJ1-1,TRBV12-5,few,TGTGCTAGTGGTACCGGGACACATGAAGCTTTCTTT,CASGTGTHEAFF
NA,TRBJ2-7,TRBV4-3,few,TGCGCCAGCAGCCAATGGAGGGATATAGCCTACGAGCAGTACTTC,CASSQWRDIAYEQYF
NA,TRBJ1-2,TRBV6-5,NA,TGTGCCAGCAGTCCCTTCCCCTATGGCTACACCTTC,CASSPFPYGYTF
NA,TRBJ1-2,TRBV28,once,TGTGCCAGCAGTTTATCGGGCTATGGCTACACCTTC,CASSLSGYGYTF
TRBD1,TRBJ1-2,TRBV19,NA,TGTGCCAGTAGTATCGGGACAGTTCCTGGCTACACCTTC,CASSIGTVPGYTF
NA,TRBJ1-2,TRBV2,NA,TGTGCCAGCAGTGACCCGCGGCCTAAGAATGGCTACACCTTC,CASSDPRPKNGYTF
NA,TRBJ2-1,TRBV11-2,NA,TGTGCCAGCAGCCCAGGGATGGGAAGGTCCTACAATGAGCAGTTCTTC,CASSPGMGRSYNEQFF
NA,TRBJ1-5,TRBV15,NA,TGTGCCACCAGCAGAGATCCGGGGGACGGGCAGCCCCAGCATTTT,CATSRDPGDGQPQHF
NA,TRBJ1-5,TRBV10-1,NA,TGCGCCAGCAGTGAAAACCGGTATAGCAATCAGCCCCAGCATTTT,CASSENRYSNQPQHF
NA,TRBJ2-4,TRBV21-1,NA,TGTGCCAGCAGCAGAATCGGACAGGTCAGGTGGAGCATTCAGTACTTC,CASSRIGQVRWSIQYF
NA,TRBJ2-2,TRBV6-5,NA,TGTGCCAGCAGGGAGGCCGTTCGCACCGGGGAGCTGTTTTTT,CASREAVRTGELFF
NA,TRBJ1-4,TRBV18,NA,TGTGCCAGCTCACCAGGGACTTTTAATGAAAAACTGTTTTTT,CASSPGTFNEKLFF
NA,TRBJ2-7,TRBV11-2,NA,TGTGCCAGCAGCTTATTTACCGGGATCTCCTACGAGCAGTACTTC,CASSLFTGISYEQYF
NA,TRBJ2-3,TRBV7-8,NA,TGTGCCAGCAGCCCGGGGTTGGGAAGCGGCACAGATACGCAGTATTTT,CASSPGLGSGTDTQYF
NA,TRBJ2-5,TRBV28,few,TGTGCCAGCAGAAAACAGGGCCAGGAGACCCAGTACTTC,CASRKQGQETQYF
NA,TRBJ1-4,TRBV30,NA,TGTGCCTGGAGTCATACCTCAGGGGCAACTAATGAAAAACTGTTTTTT,CAWSHTSGATNEKLFF
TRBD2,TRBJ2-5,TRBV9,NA,TGTGCCAGCAGCGCCGGGACTAGCGGGGGGTACCAAGAGACCCAGTACTTC,CASSAGTSGGYQETQYF
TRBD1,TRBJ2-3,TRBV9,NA,TGTGCCAGCAACCTCCGGGGACAGAGCACAGATACGCAGTATTTT,CASNLRGQSTDTQYF